These 29 T cell receptor beta chains were sequenced from one sample in a study of OX40 agonist ivuxolimab in advanced cancers. Clones were sequenced by immunoSEQ multiplex PCR, and TCRdb holds only the in-frame ones, with some missing. Of 83,000 or so clones in the sample, about 86% are singletons; the top ten hold under 2%. This material consisted of CD4+ or CD8+ T cells sorted from blood, taken in a trial of the OX40 agonist ivuxolimab. The receptor set was obtained from an adult with an advanced solid tumor such as melanoma, head and neck, liver or kidney cancer.

V gene TRBV15 combines with J gene TRBJ2-1, with no clear D. CDR3 size: 16 residues. V lost 0 bases to trimming and J lost 7 bases, with 16 bases between them. CDR1 is LNHNV and CDR2 is YYDKDF in the germline V gene (reference sequence). The chain's CDR3 is CATSRDHWAKGNEQFF. In nucleotides, the CDR3 is TGTGCCACCAGCAGAGATCATTGGGCTAAAGGGAATGAGCAGTTCTTC.

The V and J genes are TRBV6-5 and TRBJ2-1; 9 nucleotides agree with TRBD2. There are 16 residues in the CDR3. Germline V gives CDR1 MNHEY, CDR2 SVGAGI. V lost 0 bases and J lost 9; bases outside the gene matches: 9. The CDR3 loop reads CASSYSIGGGAIEQFF. The CDR3 DNA is TGTGCCAGCAGTTACTCGATCGGCGGGGGGGCCATTGAGCAGTTCTTC.

The chain combines TRBV5-1 with TRBJ1-4; 9 bases align to TRBD1. The trim removed 5 bases at V and 0 bases at J, leaving 5 bases unmatched. Per the germline V gene, CDR1 is SGHRS and CDR2 is YFSETQ. The CDR3 is 16 residues long. The CDR3 sequence: CASSYRGPTTNEKLFF. The CDR3 DNA follows: TGCGCCAGCAGTTACAGGGGGCCTACAACTAATGAAAAACTGTTTTTT. Filled out from reference TRBV5-1 and TRBJ1-4, the complete variable domain reads KAGVTQTPRYLIKTRGQQVTLSCSPISGHRSVSWYQQTPGQGLQFLFEYFSETQRNKGNFPGRFSGRQFSNSRSEMNVSTLELGDSALYLCASSYRGPTTNEKLFFGSGTQLSVL.

This clone showed up just a few times. The J gene is TRBJ1-2, the V gene TRBV27; no definite D call. Trimming shortened V by 3 bases and J by 4 bases, and 12 bases separated the two germline ends. The CDR3 spans 14 residues. Germline V gives CDR1 MNHEY, CDR2 SMNVEV (reference sequence). CDR3 residues: CASSFWGSGYGYTF. Written as DNA, the CDR3 is TGTGCCAGCAGTTTTTGGGGTTCCGGCTATGGCTACACCTTC.

The rearrangement uses TRBV5-5 and TRBJ2-7, with D perhaps TRBD1 or TRBD2 (5 bases each). CDR3 length: 14 amino acids. V shed 0 bases and J shed 6 bases, with 13 bases lying between them. Germline V gene lookup returns CDR1 SGHKS and CDR2 YYEKEE (reference sequence). CDR3 DNA sequence: TGTGCCAGCAGCTTGGGCGGGCAGGGCGGCGAGCAGTACTTC. Amino acids: CASSLGGQGGEQYF.

The V call is TRBV19, the J call TRBJ2-3, with D tentatively TRBD2 (5 bases). Germline V lookup: CDR1 LNHDA, CDR2 SQIVND (reference sequence). The CDR3 runs 12 residues. The V and J ends lost 10 bases and 6 bases respectively, with 14 bases between them. The CDR3 region has the DNA TGTGCCATCGGAGGACCGGGCGATACGCAGTATTTT. This codes for CAIGGPGDTQYF.

The chain combines TRBV5-5 with TRBJ1-3; D uncertain. V was shortened by 2 bases and J by 0 bases, with 9 bases between the two germline ends. The CDR3 sequence is 15 residues long. The germline gives CDR1 SGHKS, CDR2 YYEKEE (reference sequence). The CDR3 protein is CASSFDLTSGNTIYF. DNA for the CDR3: TGTGCCAGCAGCTTTGATCTAACCTCTGGAAACACCATATATTTT.

This clone has only one observation. This chain joins TRBV6-1 and TRBJ2-5, with 15 bases identical to TRBD2. The CDR3 spans 17 residues. CDR1 MNHNS and CDR2 SASEGT come from the germline V gene. V lost 4 bases and J lost 0; bases outside the gene matches: 3. CDR3 nucleotide sequence: TGTGCCAGCAGTGGTGGACTAGCGGGGGGGCACCAAGAGACCCAGTACTTC. Encoded protein: CASSGGLAGGHQETQYF.

The CDR3 spells CASSSYGGTGELFF. CDR3 nucleotides: TGTGCCAGCAGTTCGTATGGTGGGACCGGGGAGCTGTTTTTT. The chain carries TRBV6-5 and TRBJ2-2; no definite D call. CDR1 MNHEY and CDR2 SVGAGI come from the germline V gene. This CDR3 has 14 amino acids. Trimming pared 4 bases from V and 5 bases from J, leaving 11 bases between.

This clone showed up just a few times. The chain is built from TRBV29-1 and TRBJ2-3, with TRBD2 matching 8 bases. CDR1 and CDR2 from the germline V gene are SQVTM and ANQGSEA. J gave up 2 bases and V 3 bases, and 10 bases lay outside the gene matches. The CDR3 has 16 residues. The CDR3 coding sequence is TGCAGCGTTGACCTTTGGAAGACTAGCGCCACAGATACGCAGTATTTT. It yields the protein CSVDLWKTSATDTQYF.

For the CDR3, the DNA is TGTGCCAGTAACCCTTCCCCGGGCGGAAGGGGCACCTACAATGAGCAGTTCTTC. The encoded protein is CASNPSPGGRGTYNEQFF. V and J are TRBV19 and TRBJ2-1; the D gene is possibly TRBD1 (5 bases). Germline V gene lookup returns CDR1 LNHDA and CDR2 SQIVND (reference sequence). V shed 7 bases and J shed 2 bases, with 24 bases lying between them. This CDR3 comprises 18 residues.

V gene TRBV18 combines with J gene TRBJ2-5; 9 nucleotides line up with TRBD2. The ends lost 0 bases at V and 7 bases at J; junction bases unmatched: 9. Looked up from germline, CDR1 is KGHSH and CDR2 is LQKENI. The CDR3 runs to 16 residues. CDR3 sequence: CASSPPLTSGWRTQYF. CDR3 bases: TGTGCCAGCTCACCACCCCTTACTAGCGGGTGGCGGACCCAGTACTTC.

V is TRBV7-3 and J is TRBJ2-5, with a possible D match to TRBD2 (7 bases). Trimming left V 2 bases short and J 5 bases short, with 18 bases between. Germline-derived CDR1 and CDR2 are SGHTA and FQGTGA. The CDR3 is made up of 16 amino acids. The CDR3 coding sequence is TGTGCCAGCAGCTTAGGGAGTAGGGGGGGGCAGGAGACCCAGTACTTC. The encoded protein is CASSLGSRGGQETQYF.

The chain employs TRBV4-3 and TRBJ2-3; tentative D call: TRBD1 (6 bases). The ends were cut back, 3 bases at V and 8 bases at J, with 12 bases in the middle. From germline, CDR1 is LGHNA and CDR2 YSLEER. CDR3 length: 13 residues. The CDR3 bases are TGCGCCAGCAGCCAGAACAGGGCAGGTACGCAGTATTTT. Translated: CASSQNRAGTQYF.

CDR3 protein: CASSSGGDNYGYTF. Here the CDR3 DNA reads TGTGCCAGCAGTTCCGGAGGGGATAACTATGGCTACACCTTC. V is TRBV28 and J is TRBJ1-2, with D possibly matching TRBD1 (5 bases). Germline V gene sequence: CDR1 MDHEN, CDR2 SYDVKM. The V end lost 4 bases, the J end lost 1 base, and 10 bases lay between the germline ends. This CDR3 comprises 14 residues.

The gene calls are TRBV7-3 and TRBJ2-5; 7 bases are shared with TRBD1. V shed 3 bases, J shed 4 bases, and the junction held 2 bases outside the gene matches. The CDR3 consists of 13 residues. Germline V CDR1 and CDR2: SGHTA, FQGTGA. This CDR3 reads CASSFDRVETQYF. In DNA form, the CDR3 reads TGTGCCAGCAGCTTCGACAGGGTAGAGACCCAGTACTTC.

The gene calls are TRBV5-4 and TRBJ1-2, with D perhaps matching TRBD1 (6 bases). V dropped 2 bases and J dropped 9 bases, with 20 bases sitting between them. Per the germline V gene, CDR1 is SGHNT and CDR2 is YYREEE (reference sequence). This CDR3 is built from 15 residues. CDR3 bases: TGTGCCAGCAGCTTCCGACAGGTGGGGGGATGGAGCTACACCTTC. Residues: CASSFRQVGGWSYTF.

This rearrangement joins TRBV2 to TRBJ1-1; D is unresolved. Trimming took off 4 bases at V and 0 bases at J, with 12 bases between the two ends. The germline CDR1 and CDR2 sequences are SNHLY and FYNNEI. CDR3 length: 15 amino acids. CDR3 in DNA: TGTGCCAGCAGTGTTGAGAGGATACTGAACACTGAAGCTTTCTTT. It specifies CASSVERILNTEAFF.

This clone appeared once. The chain recombines TRBV30 with TRBJ2-3; no firm D call. The CDR3 sequence is 13 residues long. The germline V and J ends were trimmed by 0 bases and 2 bases, with 6 bases remaining between them. Germline assignment: CDR1 GTSNPN and CDR2 SVGIG (reference sequence). CDR3 residues: CAWSVGLTDTQYF. The CDR3 DNA is TGTGCCTGGAGTGTGGGTCTCACAGATACGCAGTATTTT.

V gene TRBV11-1 combines with J gene TRBJ2-1; 10 positions agree with TRBD2. This CDR3 is built from 14 residues. CDR1 is SGHAT and CDR2 is FQDESV in the germline V gene (reference sequence). V was pared by 1 base and J by 14 bases, with 8 bases of the junction left unmatched. CDR3 sequence: CASSLELAGAPEFF. As DNA, the CDR3 is TGTGCCAGCAGCTTAGAGCTAGCGGGGGCCCCGGAGTTCTTC.

V and J are TRBV5-1 and TRBJ2-3; 9 nucleotides align to TRBD2. The CDR3 sequence is 14 residues long. V trimming: 4 bases; J trimming: 3 bases; junction bases outside the gene matches: 3. Germline V CDR1 and CDR2: SGHRS, YFSETQ. The CDR3 sequence: CASSISGGTDTQYF. The CDR3 nucleotides are TGCGCCAGCAGCATTAGCGGGGGAACAGATACGCAGTATTTT.

This clone came up once. The rearrangement links TRBV11-1 to TRBJ2-3; 8 nucleotides align to TRBD2. V lost 0 bases and J lost 3; bases outside the gene matches: 8. Germline V gene sequence: CDR1 SGHAT, CDR2 FQDESV (reference sequence). CDR3 length: 17 amino acids. In nucleotides, the CDR3 is TGTGCCAGCAGCTTAGCTAGGAGCGGGGGTCGGACAGATACGCAGTATTTT. Translating gives CASSLARSGGRTDTQYF.

V is TRBV7-2 and J is TRBJ2-1; TRBD1 aligns across 10 bases. From germline, CDR1 is SGHTA and CDR2 FQGNSA. With 3 bases clipped from V and 3 bases from J, the junction kept 2 bases outside the gene matches. There are 15 residues in the CDR3. The CDR3 DNA sequence: TGTGCCAGCAGCTTCGGGACAGGGGTCTACAATGAGCAGTTCTTC. Protein: CASSFGTGVYNEQFF.

The CDR3 here is CASSDRYEQYF. The DNA for the CDR3 is TGCGCCAGCAGTGATCGGTACGAGCAGTACTTC. This chain links TRBV10-2 with TRBJ2-7, with D unclear. From germline, CDR1 is WSHSY and CDR2 SAAADI. V lost 3 bases to trimming and J lost 4 bases, with 4 bases between them. The CDR3 runs 11 residues.

The rearrangement links TRBV12-5 to TRBJ2-5, with 7 bases aligning to TRBD2. V trimming: 1 base; J trimming: 5 bases; junction bases outside the gene matches: 1. Looked up from germline, CDR1 is LGHNT and CDR2 is FRNRAP. CDR3 length: 13 amino acids. For the CDR3, the DNA is TGTGCTAGTGGTTTGGGGGGAGGGGAGACCCAGTACTTC. Translated: CASGLGGGETQYF.

The chain joins TRBV6-5 to TRBJ1-4; D is undetermined. V lost 0 bases to trimming and J lost 4 bases, with 6 bases between them. The V gene's germline CDR1 is MNHEY and CDR2 SVGAGI. CDR3 length equals 14 residues. The CDR3 loop is CASSYSRHNEKLFF. Written as DNA, the CDR3 is TGTGCCAGCAGTTACTCGAGGCATAATGAAAAACTGTTTTTT.

The rearrangement links TRBV6-1 to TRBJ1-5; 9 bases match TRBD1. The CDR3 length is 13 residues. Germline CDR1 MNHNS, CDR2 SASEGT. J gave up 7 bases and V 7 bases, and 5 bases lay outside the gene matches. CDR3 DNA sequence: TGTGCCAGCAACAGGGGGCTCAGGCAGCCCCAGCATTTT. It translates to CASNRGLRQPQHF.

The rearrangement joins TRBV6-1 to TRBJ2-5, with 10 bases matching TRBD1. CDR1 is MNHNS, CDR2 SASEGT, per germline. This CDR3 has 14 residues. Germline trimming cut 5 bases from V and 5 bases from J; bases unmatched to any gene: 5. The CDR3 reads CASSWDRGVETQYF. The DNA for the CDR3 is TGTGCCAGCAGTTGGGACAGGGGTGTGGAGACCCAGTACTTC.

This chain uses TRBV2 with TRBJ2-7; TRBD1 matches at 7 bases. The CDR3 covers 14 residues. The germline V gene has CDR1 SNHLY and CDR2 FYNNEI. After removal of 6 bases from V and 3 bases from J, the junction contained 8 bases not matched to a gene. For the CDR3, the DNA is TGTGCCAGCAGAGACAGGGAGTCCGTCTACGAGCAGTACTTC. Protein sequence: CASRDRESVYEQYF.